The 6 T cell receptor beta chains given below trace back to one sample, sequenced in a study of monozygotic twins with inflammatory bowel disease. TCRdb re-called the 5' RACE reads and catalogs CDR3 proteins one per entry, DNA excluded. The table lists some 400,000 distinct CDR3 sequences, with around 2.4% in the top ten. The sequenced sample was blood. Receptors originate from a human donor with ulcerative colitis or Crohn's disease, or a healthy co-twin of an affected twin (not recorded which).

The V call is TRBV27, the J call TRBJ2-3; the D call from TCRdb, TRBD1, cannot be confirmed without DNA. Germline-derived CDR1 and CDR2 are MNHEY and SMNVEV (reference sequence). The CDR3 is 16 amino acids. The CDR3 loop reads CASSQQGRTSTDTQYF.

This chain joins TRBV5-5 and TRBJ2-1; TCRdb reports TRBD1, a call that lacks DNA to check it against. The CDR3 is made up of 18 amino acids. Germline lookup yields CDR1 SGHKS and CDR2 YYEKEE (reference sequence). CDR3 sequence: CASSVQGSLHTSYNEQFF.

The chain links TRBV20-1 to TRBJ2-7; TCRdb selects TRBD2, and the lack of DNA leaves this call unchecked. CDR3 length equals 16 residues. Germline CDR1 and CDR2: DFQATT and SNEGSKA (reference sequence). The CDR3 loop reads CSASGVGASGTYEQYF.

V and J are TRBV12-2 and TRBJ2-3; TCRdb lists TRBD1, though no DNA is available to test this call. TRBV12-2 is a pseudogene segment. CDR3 size: 16 residues. The CDR3 reads CASRRDGGPFTDTQYF.

J is TRBJ2-5 and V is TRBV5-1; TCRdb's D call of TRBD2 is untestable without DNA. The germline CDR1 and CDR2 sequences are SGHRS and YFSETQ. The CDR3 spans 16 residues. The CDR3 loop is CASSLGVTSVQETQYF.

The CDR3 reads CASSLGSYGYTF. The chain employs TRBV5-1 and TRBJ1-2. Germline CDR1 is SGHRS and CDR2 is YFSETQ. The CDR3 length is 12 residues.